This TCR beta chain was profiled in a study of T cells in Graves' hyperthyroidism and ophthalmopathy. Study observations and caveats: Among thyroid clonotypes expanded above 0.001, most also appeared in blood.

The CDR3 loop spans 16 amino acids. Germline lookup yields CDR1 SSHAT and CDR2 FNYEAQ (reference sequence). This clonotype has just a few counts. Its antigen remains unidentified. One junction end does not reproduce the germline sequence, and a read error may be involved. Amplified regions were TCR beta CDR3 sequences from RNA transcripts. Using the HTBI primer set, a first-round RT-PCR was run on the TCR CDR3. TCRdb processed the multiplex PCR reads anew with MiXCR; each CDR3 protein has one entry. The data contain over 250,000 distinct CDR3 sequences, about 15% of them singletons. The specimen sequenced was blood. The receptor was derived from a woman between 55 and 75 years old with Graves' ophthalmopathy. The J gene is TRBJ2-2, the V gene TRBV7-7, with 10 bases that match TRBD1. The CDR3, as DNA: TGTGCTAGCAGCTTGGGGACAGGGGCGGTCACCGGGGAGCTGTTTTTT. This encodes CASSLGTGAVTGELFF.